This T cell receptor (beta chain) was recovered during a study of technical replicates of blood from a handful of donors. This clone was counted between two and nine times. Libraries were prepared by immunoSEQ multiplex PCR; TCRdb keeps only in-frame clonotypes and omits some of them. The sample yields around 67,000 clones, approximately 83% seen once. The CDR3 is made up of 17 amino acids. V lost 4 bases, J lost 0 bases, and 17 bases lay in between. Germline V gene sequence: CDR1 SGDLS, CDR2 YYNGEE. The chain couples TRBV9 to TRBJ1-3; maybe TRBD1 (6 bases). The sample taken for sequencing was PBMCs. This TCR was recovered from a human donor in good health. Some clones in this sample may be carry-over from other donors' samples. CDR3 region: CASSPHRDTDSGNTIYF. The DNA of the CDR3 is TGTGCCAGCAGCCCCCACCGGGACACCGACTCTGGAAACACCATATATTTT.